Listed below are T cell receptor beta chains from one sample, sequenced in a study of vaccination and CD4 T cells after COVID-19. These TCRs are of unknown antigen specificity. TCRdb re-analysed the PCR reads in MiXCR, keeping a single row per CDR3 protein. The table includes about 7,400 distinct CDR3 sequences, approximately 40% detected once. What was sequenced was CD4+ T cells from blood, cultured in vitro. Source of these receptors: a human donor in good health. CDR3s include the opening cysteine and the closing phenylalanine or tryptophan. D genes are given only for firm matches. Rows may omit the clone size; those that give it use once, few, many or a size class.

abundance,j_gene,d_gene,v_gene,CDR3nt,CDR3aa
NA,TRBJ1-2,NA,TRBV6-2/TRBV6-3,TGTGCCAGCAGTTATGTCAACCTGGGGGGCTACACCTTC,CASSYVNLGGYTF
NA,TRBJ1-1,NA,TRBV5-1,TGCGCCAGCAGCGATACCCTGCGGACAGTAATGAACACTGAAGCTTTCTTT,CASSDTLRTVMNTEAFF
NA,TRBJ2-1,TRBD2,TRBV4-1,TGCGCCAGCAGCCAAGGGGGAGGGCGCGGGTATGAGCAGTTCTTC,CASSQGGGRGYEQFF
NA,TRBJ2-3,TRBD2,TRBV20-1,TGCAGTGCTAGTTCGGGGGGTAACACAGATACGCAGTATTTT,CSASSGGNTDTQYF
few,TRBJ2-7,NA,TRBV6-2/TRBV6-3,TGTGCCAGCAGTTACTCGCTAAGGACCTACGAGCAGTACTTC,CASSYSLRTYEQYF
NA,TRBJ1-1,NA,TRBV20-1,TGCAGTGCTAGAGAGCGGGGGGCGCATACTGAAGCTTTCTTT,CSARERGAHTEAFF
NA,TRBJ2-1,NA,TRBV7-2,TGTGCCAGCAGCTTTGAGGGTTTGGGCAATGAGCAGTTCTTC,CASSFEGLGNEQFF
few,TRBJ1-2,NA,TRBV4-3,TGCGCCAGCAGCCAAAGTCGGGGGCCCTATGGCTACACCTTC,CASSQSRGPYGYTF
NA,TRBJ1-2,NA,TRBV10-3,TGTGCCATCAGTGATTCAGGATTTAACTATGGCTACACCTTC,CAISDSGFNYGYTF
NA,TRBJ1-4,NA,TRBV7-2,TGTGCCAGCACCCCCCGTGGGCAGTCTAATGAAAAACTGTTTTTT,CASTPRGQSNEKLFF
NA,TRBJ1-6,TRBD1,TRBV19,TGTGCCAGTAGTATAGGACAGGGGGACCTCCACTTT,CASSIGQGDLHF
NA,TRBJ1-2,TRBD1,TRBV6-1,TGTGCCAGCAGCGATTGGGGACAGGGTGTTTCAAGGAGTGGCTACACCTTC,CASSDWGQGVSRSGYTF
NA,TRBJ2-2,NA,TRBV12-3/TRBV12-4,TGTGCCAGCAGGCGGACACCAACGACAAAACTCACCGGGGAGCTGTTTTTT,CASRRTPTTKLTGELFF
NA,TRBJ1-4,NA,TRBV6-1,TGTGCCAGCAGTCTACGGGACGGAGCGTCGGGAAAACTGTTTTTT,CASSLRDGASGKLFF
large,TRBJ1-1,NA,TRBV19,TGTGCCAGTATGGGGACTGAAGCTTTCTTT,CASMGTEAFF
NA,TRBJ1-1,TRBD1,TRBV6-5,TGTGCCAGCAGTTACTCGACAGGGGGGTGGAACACTGAAGCTTTCTTT,CASSYSTGGWNTEAFF
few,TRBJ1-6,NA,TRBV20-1,TGCAGTGCGCGAACTACCCACAATTCACCCCTCCACTTT,CSARTTHNSPLHF
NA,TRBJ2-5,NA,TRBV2,TGTGCCAGCAGTGACGAAGAGACCCAGTACTTC,CASSDEETQYF
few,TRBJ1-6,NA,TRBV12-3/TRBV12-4,TGTGCCAGCAGTTTAGTAGAGGAGGGTAATTCACCCCTCCACTTT,CASSLVEEGNSPLHF
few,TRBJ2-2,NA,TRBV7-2,TGTGCCAGCAGCTTAGATTCACTCTGGAACACCGGGGAGCTGTTTTTT,CASSLDSLWNTGELFF
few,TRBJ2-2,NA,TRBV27,TGTGCCAGCAGATCCCTGAACACCGGGGAGCTGTTTTTT,CASRSLNTGELFF
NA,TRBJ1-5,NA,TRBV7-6,TGTGCCAGCAGGCGGGGGACTTCGAGCAATCAGCCCCAGCATTTT,CASRRGTSSNQPQHF
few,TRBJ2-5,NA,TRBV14,TGTGCCAGCAGCCAAGCAGCCCGGGCCCTATACCAAGAGACCCAGTACTTC,CASSQAARALYQETQYF
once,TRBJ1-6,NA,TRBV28,TGTGCCAGCTCTTTTCACAATAGACAGCGCTCCTATAATTCACCCCTCCACTTT,CASSFHNRQRSYNSPLHF
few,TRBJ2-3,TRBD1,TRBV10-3,TGTGCCATCAGTGCTACAGGGGGCACGACAGATACGCAGTATTTT,CAISATGGTTDTQYF
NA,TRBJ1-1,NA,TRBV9,TGTGCCAGCAGCGTAGGTGGGGTGGACACTGAAGCTTTCTTT,CASSVGGVDTEAFF
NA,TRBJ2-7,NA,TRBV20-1,TGCAGTGCTGGACCCGTAGGGACCTTCTACGAGCAGTACTTC,CSAGPVGTFYEQYF
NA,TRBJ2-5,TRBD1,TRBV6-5,TGTGCCAGCAGTTACGACTTCAGGGGGGAGACCCAGTACTTC,CASSYDFRGETQYF
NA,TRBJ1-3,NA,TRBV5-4,TGTGCCAGCAGCTTGCACAGGGTCCCGAGCTCTGGAAACACCATATATTTT,CASSLHRVPSSGNTIYF
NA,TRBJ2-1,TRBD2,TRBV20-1,TGCAGTGCTAGCAGGGAGGGCCGCTCGTTAAGGGAGTTCTTC,CSASREGRSLREFF
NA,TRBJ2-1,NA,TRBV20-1,TGCAGTGCTAGTAACCCAGCTGAGCAGTTCTTC,CSASNPAEQFF
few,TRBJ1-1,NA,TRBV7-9,TGTGCCGCGTCTCGGGGCCCCACTGAAGCTTTCTTT,CAASRGPTEAFF
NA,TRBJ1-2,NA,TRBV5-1,TGCGCCAGCAGCTTCATCAGGGGAGGAAGGGGATCTAACTATGGCTACACCTTC,CASSFIRGGRGSNYGYTF
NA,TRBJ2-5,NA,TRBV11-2,TGTGCCAGCAGCTTAGACGTGCTGGGGGGGCGCGGGACCCAGTACTTC,CASSLDVLGGRGTQYF
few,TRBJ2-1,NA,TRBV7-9,TGTGCCAGCAGCGTCACCGGGATTTACAATGAGCAGTTCTTC,CASSVTGIYNEQFF
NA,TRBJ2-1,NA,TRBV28,TGTGCCAGTAGTCAAGGGGACACCTACAATGAGCAGTTCTTC,CASSQGDTYNEQFF
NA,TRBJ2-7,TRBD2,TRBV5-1,TGCGCCAGCAGCTTGGTCGGATTTAGCGGGAGAGGGCCTGGCGAGCAGTACTTC,CASSLVGFSGRGPGEQYF
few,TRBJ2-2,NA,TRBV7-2,TGTGCCAGCAGCTTGTCAGGGGTTACCGGGGAGCTGTTTTTT,CASSLSGVTGELFF
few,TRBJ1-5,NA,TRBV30,TGTGCCTGGAGTCGAGTCAGGACGGATAGCAATCAGCCCCAGCATTTT,CAWSRVRTDSNQPQHF
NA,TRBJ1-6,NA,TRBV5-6,TGTGCCAGCAGCTTAAGGACGGTTTATAATTCACCCCTCCACTTT,CASSLRTVYNSPLHF
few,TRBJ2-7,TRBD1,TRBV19,TGTGCCAGTAGTCTACGGGACAGGTTAGGTGGCGAGCAGTACTTC,CASSLRDRLGGEQYF
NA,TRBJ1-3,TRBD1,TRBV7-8,TGTGCCAGCAGCTTAGACCCTCGGACAGGGTATTCTGGAAACACCATATATTTT,CASSLDPRTGYSGNTIYF
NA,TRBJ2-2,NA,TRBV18,TGTGCCAGCTCGTCCGGGACGAACACCGGGGAGCTGTTTTTT,CASSSGTNTGELFF
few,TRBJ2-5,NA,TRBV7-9,TGTGCCAGCAGCTTAGGCGAGGTCCTTGGCGGAGAGACCCAGTACTTC,CASSLGEVLGGETQYF
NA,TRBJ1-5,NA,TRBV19,TGTGCCAGTAGTACACAGGGCGGTCAGCCCCAGCATTTT,CASSTQGGQPQHF
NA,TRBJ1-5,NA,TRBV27,TGTGCCAGCAGTCCCCGGACAGCCAGCAATCAGCCCCAGCATTTT,CASSPRTASNQPQHF
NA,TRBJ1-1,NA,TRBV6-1,TGTGCCAGCATCCCCTCGGGGAGGATGAACACTGAAGCTTTCTTT,CASIPSGRMNTEAFF
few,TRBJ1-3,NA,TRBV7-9,TGTGCCAGCAGCTCGGACGGATTCTCTGGAAACACCATATATTTT,CASSSDGFSGNTIYF
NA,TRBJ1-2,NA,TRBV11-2,TGTGCCAGCAGCTTTTCACAGAATTATGGCTACACCTTC,CASSFSQNYGYTF
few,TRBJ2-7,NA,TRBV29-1,TGCAGCGTTGATTTGGCTCGGGGACGGAGCTACGAGCAGTACTTC,CSVDLARGRSYEQYF
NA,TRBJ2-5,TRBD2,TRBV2,TGTGCCAGCAGTGGTTCGGGGGGACAAGAGACCCAGTACTTC,CASSGSGGQETQYF
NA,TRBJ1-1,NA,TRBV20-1,TGCAGTGCCGTATTCGGAAACACTGAAGCTTTCTTT,CSAVFGNTEAFF
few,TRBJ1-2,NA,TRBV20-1,TGCAGTGCTAGAGAGCAGGGAGGGCACTATGGCTACACCTTC,CSAREQGGHYGYTF
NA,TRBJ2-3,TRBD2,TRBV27,TGTGCCAGCAGCTTAGCGGGGGTATGGGATACGCAGTATTTT,CASSLAGVWDTQYF
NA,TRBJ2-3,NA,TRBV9,TGTGCCAGCAACCCCCGGGGGGCTAGCACAGATACGCAGTATTTT,CASNPRGASTDTQYF
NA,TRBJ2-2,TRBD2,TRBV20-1,TGCAGTGCTAGAGGGTCGAGCGGACTAGCGGGAGATGGGACCGGGGAGCTGTTTTTT,CSARGSSGLAGDGTGELFF
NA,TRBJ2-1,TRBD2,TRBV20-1,TGCAGTGCTAGAGATCAAGTGAGCGGGAGCAGGTCCTACAATGAGCAGTTCTTC,CSARDQVSGSRSYNEQFF